These 6 T cell receptor beta chains originate from one sample sequenced in a study of T cell repertoires in cytomegalovirus infection. No antigen has been assigned to these receptors. Each CDR3 protein is one row after TCRdb ran MiXCR on the reads. There are about 350,000 distinct CDR3 sequences in the sample; roughly a third occur only once, and roughly 13% lies in the top ten. The specimen was cultured PBMCs, collected from culture after CMV antigen stimulation. The receptors originated from a human donor in good health (CMV status not recorded). Some clones in this sample may be carry-over from other donors' samples.

This clonotype was seen more than once but under ten times. The chain is built from TRBV6-5 and TRBJ1-1, with D possibly matching TRBD1 (5 bases). The germline V gene has CDR1 MNHEY and CDR2 SVGAGI. V was pared by 7 bases and J by 2 bases, with 17 bases between. The CDR3 is 15 amino acids. As DNA, the CDR3 is TGTGCCAGCAAATCCCCGGGACGACAAAACACTGAAGCTTTCTTT. It is translated as CASKSPGRQNTEAFF.

The V call is TRBV19, the J call TRBJ2-1; maybe TRBD2 (6 bases). Germline V gene sequence: CDR1 LNHDA, CDR2 SQIVND (reference sequence). Trimming shortened V by 6 bases and J by 13 bases, and 16 bases separated the two germline ends. The CDR3 has 12 residues. The CDR3 protein is CASSPTAGSQFF. CDR3 nucleotides: TGTGCCAGTAGCCCCACTGCCGGGAGCCAGTTCTTC.

This rearrangement joins TRBV7-2 to TRBJ2-5; perhaps TRBD2 as D (6 bases). Per the germline V gene, CDR1 is SGHTA and CDR2 is FQGNSA. This CDR3 region has 15 residues. V lost 5 bases, J lost 1 base, and 14 bases lay in between. CDR3 bases: TGTGCCAGCAGCCCCCAGCGGGCCTCCCAAGAGACCCAGTACTTC. Translated: CASSPQRASQETQYF.

This clonotype was counted only a few times. The chain couples TRBV7-6 to TRBJ1-1; 8 bases are a match to TRBD1. This CDR3 has 13 amino acids. The germline V gene encodes CDR1 SGHVS and CDR2 FNYEAQ. V lost 4 bases, J lost 11 bases, and 9 bases stayed unmatched. In DNA form, the CDR3 reads TGTGCCAGCAGCTGGGGGGACAGGATGGCTGCTTTCTTT. Residues: CASSWGDRMAAFF.

This chain connects TRBV7-6 to TRBJ2-5; no definite D call. This CDR3 contains 14 residues. The germline V and J ends were trimmed by 1 base and 2 bases, with 8 bases remaining between them. Germline loops: CDR1 SGHVS, CDR2 FNYEAQ. The CDR3: CASSLGYKQETQYF. For the CDR3, the DNA is TGTGCCAGCAGCTTAGGATATAAGCAAGAGACCCAGTACTTC.

The V and J genes are TRBV3-1 and TRBJ1-1, with a possible D match to TRBD1 (5 bases). This CDR3 has 16 residues. V was shortened by 1 base and J by 3 bases, with 15 bases between the two germline ends. Germline V gene data show CDR1 as LGHDT and CDR2 as YNNKEL (reference sequence). This CDR3 reads CASSQALRTGDTEAFF. CDR3 sequence (DNA): TGTGCCAGCAGCCAAGCCCTTCGGACGGGGGACACTGAAGCTTTCTTT.